Presented here are 20 T cell receptor beta chains from one specimen sequenced in a study of technical replicates of blood from four donors. The assay was immunoSEQ multiplex PCR, and TCRdb's table has in-frame clones only and misses some. Of approximately 79,000 clones listed, approximately 96% are singletons. The sequencing input was T cells isolated from PBMCs. All receptors come from a human donor in good health.

V usage is TRBV6-1 and J usage is TRBJ1-1; D is unresolved. This CDR3 contains 13 residues. The V gene lost 1 base and the J gene lost 4 bases, with 7 bases spanning the gap. CDR1 and CDR2 from the germline V gene are MNHNS and SASEGT. CDR3 coding DNA: TGTGCCAGCAGTGAAGGGAGAGTCACTGAAGCTTTCTTT. Amino acids: CASSEGRVTEAFF.

The rearrangement joins TRBV6-5 to TRBJ2-7, with a weak D call TRBD1 (5 bases). Germline V lookup: CDR1 MNHEY, CDR2 SVGAGI. This CDR3 is 13 amino acids long. Trimming took 5 bases from V and 3 from J, leaving 11 bases between them. In DNA, the CDR3 is TGTGCCAGCAGTCCCTATCAGGGCTACGAGCAGTACTTC. It translates to CASSPYQGYEQYF.

CDR3 bases: TGCAGCGTTGAAGGGACAGGGACCGTTAAATCGGCCTCCTACAATGAGCAGTTCTTC. Translation: CSVEGTGTVKSASYNEQFF. The chain is built from TRBV29-1 and TRBJ2-1; 8 bases align to TRBD1. Looked up from germline, CDR1 is SQVTM and CDR2 is ANQGSEA. Trimming took 1 base from V and 0 from J; bases not matched to a gene: 14. The CDR3 totals 19 residues.

The genes are TRBV4-1 and TRBJ1-2; 8 nucleotides line up with TRBD1. Germline CDR1 is MGHRA and CDR2 is YSYEKL. The CDR3 contains 14 residues. J lost 4 bases, V lost 4 bases, and 5 bases had no gene match. The CDR3 region is CASSLRTGSYGYTF. DNA for the CDR3: TGCGCCAGCAGCCTTAGGACAGGGTCCTATGGCTACACCTTC.

The chain recombines TRBV5-1 with TRBJ2-1, with TRBD2 identical over 13 bases. The CDR3 is made up of 15 amino acids. Germline CDR1 reads SGHRS; CDR2 reads YFSETQ. J lost 5 bases, V lost 4 bases, and 3 bases had no gene match. The CDR3 DNA sequence: TGCGCCAGCAGCCCCGGGACTAGCGGGGACAATGAGCAGTTCTTC. Translated, it gives CASSPGTSGDNEQFF.

The genes are TRBV7-8 and TRBJ2-1, with 11 bases identical to TRBD2. Trimming removed 1 base from V and 1 base from J; junction bases left unmatched: 6. This CDR3 has 18 amino acids. Germline values: CDR1 SGHVS, CDR2 FQNEAQ. The CDR3: CASSLVSGGASSYNEQFF. The CDR3, as DNA: TGTGCCAGCAGCTTAGTTAGCGGGGGGGCTTCATCCTACAATGAGCAGTTCTTC.

The chain combines TRBV4-1 with TRBJ2-7, with a possible D match to TRBD1 (6 bases). Deletions cut 0 bases from V and 2 bases from J, with 14 bases between. This CDR3 has 16 amino acids. CDR1 is MGHRA, CDR2 YSYEKL, per germline. The CDR3 loop reads CASSQDLRGIPYEQYF. CDR3 coding DNA: TGCGCCAGCAGCCAAGATCTTAGGGGGATCCCCTACGAGCAGTACTTC.

This clone was counted between two and nine times. V usage is TRBV28 and J usage is TRBJ2-1, with D perhaps matching TRBD1 (6 bases). Germline V lookup: CDR1 MDHEN, CDR2 SYDVKM. V shed 9 bases and J shed 10 bases, with 13 bases lying between them. The CDR3 has 11 residues. The CDR3 reads CASTRGREQFF. CDR3 coding DNA: TGTGCCAGTACCAGGGGAAGGGAGCAGTTCTTC.

The CDR3 nucleotides are TGCAGCATGCTAGCGGCTTACAATGAGCAGTTCTTC. As protein: CSMLAAYNEQFF. The chain recombines TRBV29-1 with TRBJ2-1; 7 bases fit TRBD2. Per the germline V gene, CDR1 is SQVTM and CDR2 is ANQGSEA. Unmatched junction bases numbered 5, after V lost 8 bases and J lost 4 bases. The CDR3 covers 12 residues.

The V call is TRBV7-9, the J call TRBJ2-7; tentatively, D is TRBD1 (6 bases). Germline lookup yields CDR1 SEHNR and CDR2 FQNEAQ (reference sequence). With 5 bases removed from V and 3 bases from J, the gap between germline ends came to 14 bases. CDR3 length equals 14 residues. CDR3 coding DNA: TGTGCCAGCAGCCCTCCGGACAGTTTCTACGAGCAGTACTTC. It translates to CASSPPDSFYEQYF.

This clone was seen more than once but under ten times. V and J are TRBV28 and TRBJ1-5; TRBD1 matches 8 bases. Trimming cost V 6 bases and J 9 bases; bases outside gene matches: 13. Germline assignment: CDR1 MDHEN and CDR2 SYDVKM. The CDR3 extends over 15 amino acids. CDR3 residues: CASSRGQGRLPPQHF. The CDR3 nucleotides are TGTGCCAGCAGCCGAGGACAGGGTAGATTGCCGCCCCAGCATTTT.

This sequence joins TRBV5-1 and TRBJ2-3; D is possibly TRBD2 (5 bases). V lost 3 bases and J 3 bases, leaving 14 bases between the germline ends. Germline V gene data show CDR1 as SGHRS and CDR2 as YFSETQ. The CDR3 consists of 15 residues. The CDR3 protein is CASSWRAGITDTQYF. Written as DNA, the CDR3 is TGCGCCAGCAGCTGGCGGGCCGGTATAACAGATACGCAGTATTTT.

The chain is built from TRBV19 and TRBJ2-7, with TRBD1 identical over 8 bases. This CDR3 region has 14 residues. CDR1 is LNHDA and CDR2 is SQIVND in the germline V gene (reference sequence). J gave up 2 bases and V 7 bases, and 7 bases lay outside the gene matches. The CDR3 DNA is TGTGCCAGTACCTCCGGGACAGGAGCCTACGAGCAGTACTTC. This codes for CASTSGTGAYEQYF. The entire variable domain, with the rest obtained from reference TRBV19 and TRBJ2-7, is as follows: DGGITQSPKYLFRKEGQNVTLSCEQNLNHDAMYWYRQDPGQGLRLIYYSQIVNDFQKGDIAEGYSVSREKKESFPLTVTSAQKNPTAFYLCASTSGTGAYEQYFGPGTRLTVT.

This rearrangement joins TRBV28 to TRBJ1-4; TRBD1 matches at 9 bases. V gave up 1 base and J gave up 5 bases; unmatched junction bases: 2. This CDR3 spans 15 amino acids. Germline V gene lookup returns CDR1 MDHEN and CDR2 SYDVKM. The chain's CDR3 is CASSLFTGGNEKLFF. CDR3 nucleotide sequence: TGTGCCAGCAGTTTATTTACAGGGGGCAATGAAAAACTGTTTTTT.

This clone was recorded only once. J is TRBJ2-7 and V is TRBV7-2; 7 bases map to TRBD1. Germline assignment: CDR1 SGHTA and CDR2 FQGNSA. CDR3 length: 15 residues. Trimming cost V 2 bases and J 2 bases; bases outside gene matches: 6. CDR3 sequence reads: CASSLPDRVPYEQYF. As DNA, the CDR3 is TGTGCCAGCAGCTTACCCGACAGGGTCCCCTACGAGCAGTACTTC.

V is TRBV7-8 and J is TRBJ2-5; 8 bases match TRBD2. V shed 5 bases, J shed 1 base, and the junction held 9 bases outside the gene matches. From germline, CDR1 is SGHVS and CDR2 FQNEAQ. CDR3 size: 16 residues. CDR3 sequence: CASSPRLAGPQETQYF. CDR3 coding DNA: TGTGCCAGCAGCCCGCGTCTAGCGGGCCCCCAAGAGACCCAGTACTTC.

The chain combines TRBV9 with TRBJ2-1; D is possibly TRBD2 (6 bases). V lost 0 bases, J lost 2 bases, and 9 bases lay in between. Per germline, CDR1 SGDLS and CDR2 YYNGEE. The CDR3 contains 15 residues. The CDR3 DNA reads as TGTGCCAGCAGCGTAGCGGGGGTTACCTACAATGAGCAGTTCTTC. The encoded protein is CASSVAGVTYNEQFF.

The genes are TRBV4-1 and TRBJ2-1; 7 bases are a match to TRBD2. Germline V CDR1 and CDR2: MGHRA, YSYEKL. The CDR3 loop spans 16 amino acids. Trimming took 2 bases from V and 7 from J; bases not matched to a gene: 11. This CDR3 reads CASSQLLALERNEQFF. CDR3 bases: TGCGCCAGCAGCCAATTACTAGCGCTTGAAAGAAATGAGCAGTTCTTC.

V usage is TRBV30 and J usage is TRBJ1-6; 8 nucleotides match TRBD1. Germline V gene sequence: CDR1 GTSNPN, CDR2 SVGIG (reference sequence). The CDR3 runs 16 residues. V shed 1 base, J shed 5 bases, and the junction held 7 bases outside the gene matches. The CDR3 spells CAWSASRTGNNSPLHF. The CDR3 DNA reads as TGTGCCTGGAGTGCCTCCCGGACAGGGAATAATTCACCCCTCCACTTT.

The chain uses TRBV4-2 and TRBJ1-1, with 8 bases that match TRBD1. Germline assignment: CDR1 LGHNA and CDR2 YNFKEQ. V dropped 4 bases and J dropped 8; count of bases not matched to a gene: 9. This CDR3 region has 14 residues. Written as DNA, the CDR3 is TGTGCCAGCAGCCGCGGGACAGGTGGGCTAGAAGCTTTCTTT. Amino acids: CASSRGTGGLEAFF.